The 11 T cell receptor beta chains below come from one sample, sequenced in a study of T cell responses to AZD1222 COVID-19 vaccine. Here immunoSEQ multiplex PCR was the method, and the copy in TCRdb shows in-frame clones only, minus some. The sample contains roughly 150,000 clones, roughly 90% of which appear only once. The starting material was peripheral blood, obtained on day 0 of AZD1222 vaccination. Receptor source: an adult in good health.

This chain uses TRBV19 with TRBJ1-1, with D possibly being TRBD1 (6 bases). The ends were cut back, 5 bases at V and 5 bases at J, with 12 bases in the middle. CDR3 length: 13 residues. Germline values: CDR1 LNHDA, CDR2 SQIVND (reference sequence). This CDR3 reads CASSATGQTEAFF. CDR3 in DNA: TGTGCCAGTAGTGCTACAGGGCAGACTGAAGCTTTCTTT.

The chain is built from TRBV2 and TRBJ1-2; TRBD1 is a possible D gene (6 bases). The V gene's germline CDR1 is SNHLY and CDR2 FYNNEI. V dropped 7 bases and J dropped 3 bases, with 18 bases sitting between them. The CDR3 length is 15 residues. DNA for the CDR3: TGTGCCAGCAAACCCTCCCGGGGGCCCGACTATGGCTACACCTTC. This sequence encodes CASKPSRGPDYGYTF.

The chain is built from TRBV5-6 and TRBJ1-2; D gene ambiguous. V gave up 0 bases and J gave up 2 bases, with 11 bases separating them. The germline gives CDR1 SGHDT, CDR2 YYEEEE. The CDR3 runs 15 residues. The DNA for the CDR3 is TGTGCCAGCAGCTTGGCCTTACGGTCCAACTATGGCTACACCTTC. This encodes CASSLALRSNYGYTF.

The V gene is TRBV18, the J gene TRBJ1-4; no firm D call. The CDR3 totals 15 residues. Trimming left V 2 bases short and J 6 bases short, with 13 bases between. Germline V gene data show CDR1 as KGHSH and CDR2 as LQKENI. This chain's CDR3 is CASSPYTESDEKLFF. CDR3 nucleotide sequence: TGTGCCAGCTCACCATATACAGAGTCTGATGAAAAACTGTTTTTT. The full variable domain, its missing parts supplied by reference TRBV18 and TRBJ1-4, is NAGVMQNPRHLVRRRGQEARLRCSPMKGHSHVYWYRQLPEEGLKFMVYLQKENIIDESGMPKERFSAEFPKEGPSILRIQQVVRGDSAAYFCASSPYTESDEKLFFGSGTQLSVL.

This chain joins TRBV29-1 and TRBJ2-1; D may be TRBD1 (6 bases). The V end was cut by 2 bases, the J end by 2 bases, with 7 bases between. Germline V lookup: CDR1 SQVTM, CDR2 ANQGSEA. The CDR3 extends over 13 amino acids. The CDR3 loop is CSVESGAYNEQFF. CDR3 nucleotides: TGCAGCGTTGAATCAGGGGCCTACAATGAGCAGTTCTTC.

The V call is TRBV7-2, the J call TRBJ2-7, with TRBD1 matching over 10 bases. The germline V gene encodes CDR1 SGHTA and CDR2 FQGNSA. V was pared by 5 bases and J by 7 bases, with 11 bases of the junction left unmatched. The CDR3 has 15 residues. CDR3 DNA: TGTGCCAGCAGCACAGGGACAGGGGTATCGGGAGAGCAGTACTTC. Translated: CASSTGTGVSGEQYF.

The chain employs TRBV25-1 and TRBJ1-2; no definite D call. This CDR3 is 14 amino acids long. The V gene's germline CDR1 is MGHDK and CDR2 SYGVNS. Between the trimmed V and J ends, which lost 0 bases and 5 bases, there was a span of 10 bases. The CDR3 protein is CASSEYGPQYGYTF. CDR3 nucleotides: TGTGCCAGCAGTGAATACGGGCCTCAATATGGCTACACCTTC.

This rearrangement joins TRBV2 to TRBJ1-1, with D tentatively TRBD1 (5 bases). Trimming stripped 0 bases from V and 4 bases from J, with 12 bases between. Germline CDR1 SNHLY, CDR2 FYNNEI. The CDR3 runs 15 residues. CDR3 in DNA: TGTGCCAGCAGTGAAGCTTTGGGGGGTGGCACTGAAGCTTTCTTT. Amino acid sequence: CASSEALGGGTEAFF.

The rearrangement links TRBV7-9 to TRBJ1-3; D unclear. Trimming removed 4 bases from V and 1 base from J, with 11 bases in between. The CDR3 is 15 residues long. Germline loops: CDR1 SEHNR, CDR2 FQNEAQ (reference sequence). CDR3: CASSSQMGSGNTIYF. The CDR3, as DNA: TGTGCCAGCAGCTCCCAGATGGGGTCTGGAAACACCATATATTTT.

This rearrangement joins TRBV5-1 to TRBJ1-3; 8 positions agree with TRBD1. The CDR3 consists of 16 residues. With 4 bases clipped from V and 0 bases from J, the junction kept 6 bases outside the gene matches. Germline V CDR1 and CDR2: SGHRS, YFSETQ. The CDR3 is CASSRETGGSGNTIYF. CDR3 DNA: TGCGCCAGCAGCAGAGAAACAGGGGGCTCTGGAAACACCATATATTTT. The complete variable domain, with remaining parts taken from reference TRBV5-1 and TRBJ1-3, reads KAGVTQTPRYLIKTRGQQVTLSCSPISGHRSVSWYQQTPGQGLQFLFEYFSETQRNKGNFPGRFSGRQFSNSRSEMNVSTLELGDSALYLCASSRETGGSGNTIYFGEGSWLTVV.

This chain links TRBV3-1 (or the pseudogene TRBV3-2) with TRBJ1-2; D call uncertain. V was clipped by 4 bases and J by 4 bases, with 7 bases between them. The CDR3 runs 12 residues. The V gene's germline CDR1 is LGHDT and CDR2 YNNKEL (reference sequence). The CDR3 DNA is TGTGCCAGCAGCCGGGAAGGCTATGGCTACACCTTC. This sequence encodes CASSREGYGYTF.